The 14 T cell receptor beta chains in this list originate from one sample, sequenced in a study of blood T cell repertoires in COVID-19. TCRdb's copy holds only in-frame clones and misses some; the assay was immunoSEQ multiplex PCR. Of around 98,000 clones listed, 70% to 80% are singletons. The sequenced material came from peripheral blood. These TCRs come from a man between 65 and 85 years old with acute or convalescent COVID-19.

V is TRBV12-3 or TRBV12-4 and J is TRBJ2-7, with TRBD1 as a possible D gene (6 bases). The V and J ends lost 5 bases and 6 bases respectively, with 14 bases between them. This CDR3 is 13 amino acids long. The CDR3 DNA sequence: TGTGCCAGCAGTCCACGCGCACAGGGCGAGCAGTACTTC. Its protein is CASSPRAQGEQYF.

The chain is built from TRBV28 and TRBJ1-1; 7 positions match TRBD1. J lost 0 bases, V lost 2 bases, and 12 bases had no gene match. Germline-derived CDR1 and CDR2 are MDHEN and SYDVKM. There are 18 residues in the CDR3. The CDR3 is CASSLPSWGQSMNTEAFF. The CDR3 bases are TGTGCCAGCAGTTTACCTAGCTGGGGACAGTCCATGAACACTGAAGCTTTCTTT.

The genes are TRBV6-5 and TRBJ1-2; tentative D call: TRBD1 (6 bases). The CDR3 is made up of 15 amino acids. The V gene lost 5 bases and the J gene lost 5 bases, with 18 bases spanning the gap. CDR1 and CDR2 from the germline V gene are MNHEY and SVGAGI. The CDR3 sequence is CASSTGGGRRYGYTF. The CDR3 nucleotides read TGTGCCAGCAGTACTGGGGGGGGGCGCCGGTATGGCTACACCTTC.

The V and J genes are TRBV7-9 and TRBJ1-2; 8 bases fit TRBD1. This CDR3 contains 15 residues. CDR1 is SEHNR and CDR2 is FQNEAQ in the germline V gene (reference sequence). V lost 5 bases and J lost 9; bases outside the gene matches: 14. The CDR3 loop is CASSPPWGQVPSYTF. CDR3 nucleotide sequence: TGTGCCAGCAGCCCCCCCTGGGGACAGGTCCCCAGCTACACCTTC.

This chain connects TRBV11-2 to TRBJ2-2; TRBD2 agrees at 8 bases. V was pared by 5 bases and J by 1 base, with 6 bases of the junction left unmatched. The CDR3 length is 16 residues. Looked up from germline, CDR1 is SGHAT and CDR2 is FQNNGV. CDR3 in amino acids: CASSPTGGGNTGELFF. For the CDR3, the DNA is TGTGCCAGCAGCCCTACCGGGGGGGGGAACACCGGGGAGCTGTTTTTT.

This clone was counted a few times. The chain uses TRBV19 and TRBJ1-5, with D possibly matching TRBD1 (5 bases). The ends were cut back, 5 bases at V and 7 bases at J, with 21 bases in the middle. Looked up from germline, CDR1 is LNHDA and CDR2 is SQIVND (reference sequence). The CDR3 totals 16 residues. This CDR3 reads CASSPIVDTLKQPQHF. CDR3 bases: TGTGCCAGTAGTCCGATAGTGGACACATTGAAGCAGCCCCAGCATTTT.

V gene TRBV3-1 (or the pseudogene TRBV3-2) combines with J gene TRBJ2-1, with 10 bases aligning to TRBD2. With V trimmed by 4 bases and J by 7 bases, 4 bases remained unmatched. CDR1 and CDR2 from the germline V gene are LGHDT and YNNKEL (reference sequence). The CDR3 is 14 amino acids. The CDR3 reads CASSLLLAGNEQFF. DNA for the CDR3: TGTGCCAGCAGCCTCCTACTAGCGGGGAATGAGCAGTTCTTC.

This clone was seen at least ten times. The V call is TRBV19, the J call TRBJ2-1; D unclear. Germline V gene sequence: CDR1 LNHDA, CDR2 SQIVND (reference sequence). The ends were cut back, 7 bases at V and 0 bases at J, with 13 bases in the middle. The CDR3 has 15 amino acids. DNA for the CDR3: TGTGCCAGTACGTTAAACGGTGGCTCCTACAATGAGCAGTTCTTC. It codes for CASTLNGGSYNEQFF. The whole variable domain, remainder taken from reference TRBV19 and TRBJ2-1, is DGGITQSPKYLFRKEGQNVTLSCEQNLNHDAMYWYRQDPGQGLRLIYYSQIVNDFQKGDIAEGYSVSREKKESFPLTVTSAQKNPTAFYLCASTLNGGSYNEQFFGPGTRLTVL.

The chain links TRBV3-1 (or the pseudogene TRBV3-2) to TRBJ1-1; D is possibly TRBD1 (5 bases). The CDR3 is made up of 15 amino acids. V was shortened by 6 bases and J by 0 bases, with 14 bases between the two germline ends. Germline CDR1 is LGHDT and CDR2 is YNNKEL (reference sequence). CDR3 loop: CASRPRQTLNTEAFF. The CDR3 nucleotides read TGTGCCAGCAGACCCAGACAGACCCTGAACACTGAAGCTTTCTTT.

CDR3 sequence reads: CASSPDPLALSSYNEQFF. The CDR3 coding sequence is TGTGCCAGCAGCCCTGACCCTTTAGCACTCAGCTCCTACAATGAGCAGTTCTTC. The chain has TRBV4-2 and TRBJ2-1; D is unresolved. CDR1 LGHNA and CDR2 YNFKEQ come from the germline V gene. The CDR3 runs to 18 residues. The V gene lost 4 bases and the J gene lost 0 bases, with 19 bases spanning the gap.

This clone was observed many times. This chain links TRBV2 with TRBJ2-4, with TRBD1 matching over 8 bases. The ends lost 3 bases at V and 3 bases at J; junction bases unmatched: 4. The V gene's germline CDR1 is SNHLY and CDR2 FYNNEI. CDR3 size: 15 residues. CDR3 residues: CASSDPTGDKNIQYF. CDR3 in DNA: TGTGCCAGCAGTGACCCGACAGGGGACAAAAACATTCAGTACTTC.

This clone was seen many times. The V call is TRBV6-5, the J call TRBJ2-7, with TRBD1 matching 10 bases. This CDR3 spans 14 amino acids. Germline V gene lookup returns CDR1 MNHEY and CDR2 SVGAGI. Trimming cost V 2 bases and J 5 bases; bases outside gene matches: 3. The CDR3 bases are TGTGCCAGCAGTTACGGGGACAGGGGCCACGAGCAGTACTTC. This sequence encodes CASSYGDRGHEQYF.

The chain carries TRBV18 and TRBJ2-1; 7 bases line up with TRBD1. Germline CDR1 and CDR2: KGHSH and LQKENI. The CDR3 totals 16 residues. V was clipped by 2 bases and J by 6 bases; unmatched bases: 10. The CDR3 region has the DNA TGTGCCAGCTCACCAGGAGCCCAACAGGGGCGCAATGAGCAGTTCTTC. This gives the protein CASSPGAQQGRNEQFF. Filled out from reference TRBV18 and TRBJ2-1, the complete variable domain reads NAGVMQNPRHLVRRRGQEARLRCSPMKGHSHVYWYRQLPEEGLKFMVYLQKENIIDESGMPKERFSAEFPKEGPSILRIQQVVRGDSAAYFCASSPGAQQGRNEQFFGPGTRLTVL.

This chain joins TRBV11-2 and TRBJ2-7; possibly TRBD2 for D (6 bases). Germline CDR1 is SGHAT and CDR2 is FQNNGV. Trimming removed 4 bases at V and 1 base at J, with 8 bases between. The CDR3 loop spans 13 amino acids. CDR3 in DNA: TGTGCCAGCAGCTCGGGACTTTCCTACGAGCAGTACTTC. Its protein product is CASSSGLSYEQYF.